These 20 T cell receptor beta chains were all obtained from the same sample, sequenced in a study of T cell responses to AZD1222 COVID-19 vaccine. Produced via immunoSEQ multiplex PCR; TCRdb's table is partial and in-frame only. Of about 160,000 clones in the sample, around 90% were seen once. Sequenced material: peripheral blood, taken 28 days after the second AZD1222 dose. All receptors come from an adult who received the AZD1222 COVID-19 vaccine.

The chain joins TRBV4-1 to TRBJ1-2, with unresolved D. V was cut by 1 base and J by 3 bases, with 3 bases left in between. The CDR3 length is 12 residues. CDR1 and CDR2 from the germline V gene are MGHRA and YSYEKL. CDR3: CASSQGDYGYTF. CDR3 in DNA: TGCGCCAGCAGCCAAGGGGACTATGGCTACACCTTC.

The CDR3 reads CSLSGGYGYTF. The DNA of the CDR3 is TGCAGTCTCTCCGGGGGATATGGCTACACCTTC. The rearrangement links TRBV20-1 to TRBJ1-2; D is possibly TRBD1 (5 bases). This CDR3 has 11 residues. Trimming took 8 bases from V and 5 from J, leaving 12 bases between them. Germline V CDR1 and CDR2: DFQATT, SNEGSKA (reference sequence).

J is TRBJ1-2 and V is TRBV2; weak D call: TRBD1 (6 bases). CDR3 length equals 14 residues. Trimming took 10 bases from V and 4 from J, leaving 19 bases between them. Per the germline V gene, CDR1 is SNHLY and CDR2 is FYNNEI. CDR3 in DNA: TGTGCCACCAAGGGGGAAGGGGTTTTCTATGGCTACACCTTC. The encoded protein is CATKGEGVFYGYTF.

A remark on this clone: Other DNA sequences in this sample translate to the same CDR3. This chain uses TRBV5-1 with TRBJ1-2, with TRBD1 identical over 9 bases. There are 14 residues in the CDR3. Trimming removed 4 bases from V and 2 bases from J; junction bases left unmatched: 3. Germline V gene data show CDR1 as SGHRS and CDR2 as YFSETQ. This CDR3 is CASSPGQGNYGYTF. The CDR3 DNA is TGCGCCAGCAGCCCTGGACAGGGGAACTATGGCTACACCTTC.

The chain recombines TRBV25-1 with TRBJ1-5; D is undetermined. V was pared by 3 bases and J by 4 bases, with 10 bases between. CDR1 is MGHDK and CDR2 is SYGVNS in the germline V gene. The CDR3 runs to 14 residues. This CDR3 is CASSEHSANQPQHF. CDR3 DNA: TGTGCCAGCAGTGAGCACAGCGCTAATCAGCCCCAGCATTTT.

This clone was observed once. V usage is TRBV6-5 and J usage is TRBJ1-1, with 7 bases matching TRBD1. CDR1 and CDR2 from the germline V gene are MNHEY and SVGAGI. The V segment lost 6 bases and the J segment 4 bases; nucleotides outside the gene matches: 8. This CDR3 comprises 14 residues. The CDR3 loop reads CASSTTGRGTEAFF. CDR3 DNA sequence: TGTGCCAGCAGCACGACAGGGAGGGGCACTGAAGCTTTCTTT.

This clone has only one observation. The chain couples TRBV10-3 to TRBJ1-1; weak D call: TRBD1 (6 bases). There are 16 residues in the CDR3. CDR1 and CDR2 from the germline V gene are ENHRY and SYGVKD. V lost 7 bases and J 4 bases, leaving 22 bases between the germline ends. CDR3 DNA: TGTGCCATCACACCGGGACAATTAGGGTCGGGCACTGAAGCTTTCTTT. This sequence encodes CAITPGQLGSGTEAFF.

This clone was seen once. The V and J genes are TRBV2 and TRBJ1-3; unclear D gene. V lost 1 base, J lost 0 bases, and 7 bases lay in between. Germline CDR1 reads SNHLY; CDR2 reads FYNNEI. This CDR3 contains 15 residues. The CDR3 DNA is TGTGCCAGCAGTGAAGAGAGCAGCTCTGGAAACACCATATATTTT. Translation: CASSEESSSGNTIYF.

The J gene is TRBJ2-3, the V gene TRBV7-2; 12 nucleotides line up with TRBD2. Germline V lookup: CDR1 SGHTA, CDR2 FQGNSA. This CDR3 contains 16 residues. The junction had 3 bases not matched to a gene; V was cut back by 1 base and J by 4 bases. CDR3 loop: CASSLEGTSGSDTQYF. CDR3 sequence (DNA): TGTGCCAGCAGCTTAGAAGGGACTAGCGGGTCAGATACGCAGTATTTT.

The rearrangement uses TRBV2 and TRBJ2-2; either TRBD1 or TRBD2 may supply D (5 bases each). The V gene lost 0 bases and the J gene lost 9 bases, with 14 bases spanning the gap. This CDR3 contains 15 residues. In germline, CDR1 is SNHLY, CDR2 FYNNEI. The CDR3, as DNA: TGTGCCAGCAGTGAAGCGCTTGGGGGTGCCCGGGAGCTGTTTTTT. Amino acids: CASSEALGGARELFF.

V usage is TRBV15 and J usage is TRBJ2-6, with D hard to call. CDR3 length equals 14 residues. V was trimmed by 3 bases and J by 2 bases, leaving 5 bases between them. Germline CDR1 reads LNHNV; CDR2 reads YYDKDF (reference sequence). The CDR3 is CATSSSTGANVLTF. CDR3 DNA: TGTGCCACCAGCAGTTCCACTGGGGCCAACGTCCTGACTTTC.

This chain uses TRBV7-9 with TRBJ1-1; 8 nucleotides align to TRBD1. J gave up 3 bases and V 5 bases, and 8 bases lay outside the gene matches. Germline values: CDR1 SEHNR, CDR2 FQNEAQ (reference sequence). The CDR3 spans 15 residues. In nucleotides, the CDR3 is TGTGCCAGCAGCCCAGGGACAGGACTTTACACTGAAGCTTTCTTT. Translated, it gives CASSPGTGLYTEAFF.

This chain connects TRBV27 to TRBJ2-2, with a possible D match to TRBD2 (6 bases). This CDR3 has 15 residues. Germline V gives CDR1 MNHEY, CDR2 SMNVEV (reference sequence). Trimming cost V 0 bases and J 6 bases, with 11 bases left between them. CDR3 sequence: CASSLSQGGAGELFF. The CDR3 bases are TGTGCCAGCAGTTTATCGCAGGGAGGAGCCGGGGAGCTGTTTTTT.

The chain couples TRBV9 to TRBJ2-7; D gene unclear. V was pared by 0 bases and J by 0 bases, with 7 bases between. Germline V gene lookup returns CDR1 SGDLS and CDR2 YYNGEE. CDR3 length: 14 amino acids. DNA for the CDR3: TGTGCCAGCAGCGTAGAGGGCCGCTCCTACGAGCAGTACTTC. Protein: CASSVEGRSYEQYF. Full variable domain (missing parts from reference TRBV9 and TRBJ2-7): DSGVTQTPKHLITATGQRVTLRCSPRSGDLSVYWYQQSLDQGLQFLIQYYNGEERAKGNILERFSAQQFPDLHSELNLSSLELGDSALYFCASSVEGRSYEQYFGPGTRLTVT.

The table lists this clone with a count of one. The CDR3 DNA reads as TGTGCCAGCAGTGAAGCGCTTCCGGGGAACACTGAAGCTTTCTTT. It is translated as CASSEALPGNTEAFF. The chain employs TRBV2 and TRBJ1-1; D gene uncertain. The CDR3 is 15 amino acids. Germline V gene sequence: CDR1 SNHLY, CDR2 FYNNEI. V lost 0 bases, J lost 1 base, and 9 bases lay in between.

The rearrangement joins TRBV5-4 to TRBJ1-1; no clear D gene. Trimming cost V 2 bases and J 6 bases, with 14 bases left between them. Per the germline V gene, CDR1 is SGHNT and CDR2 is YYREEE (reference sequence). The CDR3 is 14 amino acids. CDR3 region: CASSLSFGGAEAFF. Written as DNA, the CDR3 is TGTGCCAGCAGCTTAAGTTTCGGTGGGGCTGAAGCTTTCTTT.

This chain links TRBV20-1 with TRBJ1-1; D is unclear. The germline V and J ends were trimmed by 3 bases and 5 bases, with 4 bases remaining between them. Germline V CDR1 and CDR2: DFQATT, SNEGSKA (reference sequence). This CDR3 is 10 amino acids long. The CDR3: CSASSTEAFF. CDR3 bases: TGCAGTGCTAGTAGTACTGAAGCTTTCTTT.

This clone was seen once. The genes are TRBV5-1 and TRBJ1-6, with D unclear. CDR3 size: 16 residues. Between the trimmed V and J ends, which lost 2 bases and 3 bases, there was a span of 12 bases. Germline CDR1 reads SGHRS; CDR2 reads YFSETQ. The CDR3 region is CASSFSGAVYNSPLHF. CDR3 in DNA: TGCGCCAGCAGCTTCAGCGGCGCCGTCTATAATTCACCCCTCCACTTT.

The CDR3 bases are TGTGCCAGCAGCTTAATGGTAGGGATGTACGAGCAGTACTTC. This gives the protein CASSLMVGMYEQYF. The rearrangement uses TRBV7-2 and TRBJ2-7; D is ambiguous. Germline CDR1 reads SGHTA; CDR2 reads FQGNSA. The CDR3 is 14 amino acids. V lost 2 bases and J 4 bases, leaving 12 bases between the germline ends. Filled out from reference TRBV7-2 and TRBJ2-7, the complete variable domain reads GAGVSQSPSNKVTEKGKDVELRCDPISGHTALYWYRQSLGQGLEFLIYFQGNSAPDKSGLPSDRFSAERTGGSVSTLTIQRTQQEDSAVYLCASSLMVGMYEQYFGPGTRLTVT.

The CDR3 sequence is CASRVPGRQAFF. The CDR3 nucleotides read TGTGCCAGCAGGGTTCCGGGACGGCAAGCTTTCTTT. The genes are TRBV5-4 and TRBJ1-1; D perhaps matches TRBD1 (5 bases). Trimming removed 5 bases from V and 9 bases from J, with 14 bases in between. The germline V gene has CDR1 SGHNT and CDR2 YYREEE (reference sequence). There are 12 residues in the CDR3.